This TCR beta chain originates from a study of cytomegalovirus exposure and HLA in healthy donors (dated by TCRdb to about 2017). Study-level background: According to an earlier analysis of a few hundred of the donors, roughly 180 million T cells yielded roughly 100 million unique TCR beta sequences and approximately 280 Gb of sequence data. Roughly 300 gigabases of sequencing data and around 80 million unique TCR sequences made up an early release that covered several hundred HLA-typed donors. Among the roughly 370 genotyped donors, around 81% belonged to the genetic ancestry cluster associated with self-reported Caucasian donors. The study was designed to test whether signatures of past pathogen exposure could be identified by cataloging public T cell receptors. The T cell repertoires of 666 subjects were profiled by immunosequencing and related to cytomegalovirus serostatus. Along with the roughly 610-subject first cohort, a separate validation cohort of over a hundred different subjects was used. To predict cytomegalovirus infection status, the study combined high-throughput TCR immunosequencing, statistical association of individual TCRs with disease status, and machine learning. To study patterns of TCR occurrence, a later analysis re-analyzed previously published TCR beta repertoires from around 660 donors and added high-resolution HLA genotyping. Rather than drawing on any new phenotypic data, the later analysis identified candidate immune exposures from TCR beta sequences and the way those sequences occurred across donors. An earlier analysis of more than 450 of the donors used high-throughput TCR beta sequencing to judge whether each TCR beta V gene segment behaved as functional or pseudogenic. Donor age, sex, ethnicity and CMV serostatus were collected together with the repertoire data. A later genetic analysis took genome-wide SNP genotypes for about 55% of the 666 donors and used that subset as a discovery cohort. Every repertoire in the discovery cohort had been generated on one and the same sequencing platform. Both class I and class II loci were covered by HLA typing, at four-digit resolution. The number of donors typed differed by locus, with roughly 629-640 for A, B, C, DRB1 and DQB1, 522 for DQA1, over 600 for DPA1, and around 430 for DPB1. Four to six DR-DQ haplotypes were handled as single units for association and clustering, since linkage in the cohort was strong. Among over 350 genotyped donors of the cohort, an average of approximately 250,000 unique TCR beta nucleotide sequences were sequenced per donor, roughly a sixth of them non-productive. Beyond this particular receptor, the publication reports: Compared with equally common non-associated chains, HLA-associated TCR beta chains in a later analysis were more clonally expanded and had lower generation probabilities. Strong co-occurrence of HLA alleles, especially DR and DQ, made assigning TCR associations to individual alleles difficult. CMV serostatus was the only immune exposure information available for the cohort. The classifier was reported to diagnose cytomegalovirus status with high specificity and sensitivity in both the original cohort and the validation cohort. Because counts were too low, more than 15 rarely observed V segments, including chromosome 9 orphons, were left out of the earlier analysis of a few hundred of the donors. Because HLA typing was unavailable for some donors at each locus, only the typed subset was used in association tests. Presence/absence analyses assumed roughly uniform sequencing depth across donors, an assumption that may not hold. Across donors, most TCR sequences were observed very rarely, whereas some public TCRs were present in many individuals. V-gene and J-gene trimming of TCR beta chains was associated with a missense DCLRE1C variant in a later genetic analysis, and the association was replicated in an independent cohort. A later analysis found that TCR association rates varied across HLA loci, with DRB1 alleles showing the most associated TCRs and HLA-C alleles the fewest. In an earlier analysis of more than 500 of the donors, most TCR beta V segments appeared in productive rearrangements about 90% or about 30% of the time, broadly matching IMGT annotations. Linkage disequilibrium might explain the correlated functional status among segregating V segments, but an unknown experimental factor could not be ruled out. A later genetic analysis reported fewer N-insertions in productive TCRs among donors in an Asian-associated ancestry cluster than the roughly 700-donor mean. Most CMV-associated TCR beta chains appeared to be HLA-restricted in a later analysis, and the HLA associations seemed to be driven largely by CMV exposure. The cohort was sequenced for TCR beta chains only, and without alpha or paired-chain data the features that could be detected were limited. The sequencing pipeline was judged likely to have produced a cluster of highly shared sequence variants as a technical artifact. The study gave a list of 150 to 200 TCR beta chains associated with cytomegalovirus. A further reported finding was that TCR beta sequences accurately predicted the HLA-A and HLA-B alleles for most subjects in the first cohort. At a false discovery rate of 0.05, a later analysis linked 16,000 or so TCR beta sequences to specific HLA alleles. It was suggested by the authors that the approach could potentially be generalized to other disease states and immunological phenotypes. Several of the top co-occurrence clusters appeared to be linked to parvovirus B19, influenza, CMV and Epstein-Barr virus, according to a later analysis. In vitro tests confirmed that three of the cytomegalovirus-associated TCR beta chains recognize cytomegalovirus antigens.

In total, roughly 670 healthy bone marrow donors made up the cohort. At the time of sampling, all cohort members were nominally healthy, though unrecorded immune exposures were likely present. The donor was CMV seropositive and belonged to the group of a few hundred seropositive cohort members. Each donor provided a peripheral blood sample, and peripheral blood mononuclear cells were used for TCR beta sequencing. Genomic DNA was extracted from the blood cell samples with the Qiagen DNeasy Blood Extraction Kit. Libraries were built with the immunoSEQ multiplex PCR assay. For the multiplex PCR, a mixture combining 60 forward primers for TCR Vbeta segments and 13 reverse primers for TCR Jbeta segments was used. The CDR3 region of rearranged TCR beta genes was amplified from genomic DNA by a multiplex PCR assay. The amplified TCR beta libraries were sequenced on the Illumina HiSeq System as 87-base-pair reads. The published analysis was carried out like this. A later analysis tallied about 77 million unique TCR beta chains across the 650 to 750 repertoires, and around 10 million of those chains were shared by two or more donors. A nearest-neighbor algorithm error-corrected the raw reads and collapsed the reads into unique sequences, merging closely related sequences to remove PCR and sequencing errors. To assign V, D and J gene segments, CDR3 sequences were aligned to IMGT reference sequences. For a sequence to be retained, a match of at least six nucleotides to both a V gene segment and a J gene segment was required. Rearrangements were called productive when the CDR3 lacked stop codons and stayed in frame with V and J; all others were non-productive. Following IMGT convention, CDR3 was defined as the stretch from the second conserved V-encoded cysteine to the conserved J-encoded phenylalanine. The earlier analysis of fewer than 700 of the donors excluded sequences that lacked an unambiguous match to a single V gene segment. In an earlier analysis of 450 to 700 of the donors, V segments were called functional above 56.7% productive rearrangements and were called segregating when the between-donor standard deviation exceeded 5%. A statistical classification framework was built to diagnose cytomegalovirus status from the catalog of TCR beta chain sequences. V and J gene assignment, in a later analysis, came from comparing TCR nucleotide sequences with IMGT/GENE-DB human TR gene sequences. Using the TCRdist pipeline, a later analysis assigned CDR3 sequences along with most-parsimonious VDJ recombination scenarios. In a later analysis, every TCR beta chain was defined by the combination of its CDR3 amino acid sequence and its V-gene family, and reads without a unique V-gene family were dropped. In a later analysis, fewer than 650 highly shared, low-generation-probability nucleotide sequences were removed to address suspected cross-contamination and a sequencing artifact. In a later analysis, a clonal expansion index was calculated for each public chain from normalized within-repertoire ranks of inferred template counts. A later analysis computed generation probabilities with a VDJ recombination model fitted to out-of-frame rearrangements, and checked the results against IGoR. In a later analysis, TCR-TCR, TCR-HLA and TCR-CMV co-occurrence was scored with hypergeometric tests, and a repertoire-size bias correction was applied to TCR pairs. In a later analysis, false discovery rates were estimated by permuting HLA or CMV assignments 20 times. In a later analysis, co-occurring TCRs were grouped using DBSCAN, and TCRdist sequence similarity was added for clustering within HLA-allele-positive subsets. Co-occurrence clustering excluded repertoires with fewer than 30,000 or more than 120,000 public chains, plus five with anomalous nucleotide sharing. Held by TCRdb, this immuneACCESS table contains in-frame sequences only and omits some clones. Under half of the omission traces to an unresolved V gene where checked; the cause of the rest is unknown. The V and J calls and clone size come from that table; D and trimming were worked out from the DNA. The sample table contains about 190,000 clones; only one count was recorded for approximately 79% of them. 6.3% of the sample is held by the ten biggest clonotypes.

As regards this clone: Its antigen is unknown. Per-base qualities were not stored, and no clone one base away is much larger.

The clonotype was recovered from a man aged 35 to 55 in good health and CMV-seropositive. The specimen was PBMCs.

In nucleotides, the sequence is TGTGCCAGCTCACCAGCCCACAGGGATCAGCCCCAGCATTTT. Its protein product is CASSPAHRDQPQHF. The sequence joins TRBV18 to TRBJ1-5, with TRBD1 as a weak D call on 6 bases. Its CDR3 holds 14 amino acids, cysteine through phenylalanine. This entry keeps only the CDR3 DNA: 42 bases, framed from base 1. The germline V gene provides CDR1 KGHSH and CDR2 LQKENI. Between the V and J ends, shortened by 2 bases and 5 bases respectively, the junction contains 10 bases.